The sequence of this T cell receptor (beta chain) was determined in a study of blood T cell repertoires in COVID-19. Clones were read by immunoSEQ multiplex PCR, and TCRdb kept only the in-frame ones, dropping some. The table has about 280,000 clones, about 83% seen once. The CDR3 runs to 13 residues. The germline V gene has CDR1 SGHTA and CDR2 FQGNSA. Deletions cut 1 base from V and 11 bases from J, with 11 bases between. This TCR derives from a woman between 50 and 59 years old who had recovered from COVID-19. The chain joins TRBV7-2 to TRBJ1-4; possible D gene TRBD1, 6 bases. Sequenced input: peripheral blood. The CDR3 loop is CASSLGGQWKLFF. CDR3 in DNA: TGTGCCAGCAGCTTAGGGGGACAATGGAAACTGTTTTTT.